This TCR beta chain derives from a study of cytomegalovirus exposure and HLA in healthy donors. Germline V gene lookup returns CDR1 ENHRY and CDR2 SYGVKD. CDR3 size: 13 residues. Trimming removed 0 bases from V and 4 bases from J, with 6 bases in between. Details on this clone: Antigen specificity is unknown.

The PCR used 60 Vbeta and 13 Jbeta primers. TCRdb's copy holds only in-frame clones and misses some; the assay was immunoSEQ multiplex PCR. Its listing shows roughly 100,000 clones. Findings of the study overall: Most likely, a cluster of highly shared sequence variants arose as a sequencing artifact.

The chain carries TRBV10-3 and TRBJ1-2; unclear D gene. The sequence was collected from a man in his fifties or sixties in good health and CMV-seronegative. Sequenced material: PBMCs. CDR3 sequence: CAISESTLYGYTF. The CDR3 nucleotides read TGTGCCATCAGTGAGTCGACTCTCTATGGCTACACCTTC.